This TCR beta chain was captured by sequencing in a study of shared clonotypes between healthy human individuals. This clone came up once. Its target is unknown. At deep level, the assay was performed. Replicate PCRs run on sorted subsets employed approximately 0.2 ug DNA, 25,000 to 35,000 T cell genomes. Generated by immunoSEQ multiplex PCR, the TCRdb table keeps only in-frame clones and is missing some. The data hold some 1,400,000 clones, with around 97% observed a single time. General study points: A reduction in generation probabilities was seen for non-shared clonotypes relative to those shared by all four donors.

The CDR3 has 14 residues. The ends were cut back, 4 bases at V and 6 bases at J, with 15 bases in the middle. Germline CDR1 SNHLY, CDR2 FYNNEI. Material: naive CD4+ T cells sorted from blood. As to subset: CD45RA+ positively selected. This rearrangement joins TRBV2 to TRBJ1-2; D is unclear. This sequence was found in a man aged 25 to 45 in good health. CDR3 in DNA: TGTGCCAGCAGTGTACGGCAGTTGAGAGATGGCTACACCTTC. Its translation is CASSVRQLRDGYTF. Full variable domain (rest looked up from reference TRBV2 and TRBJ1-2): EPEVTQTPSHQVTQMGQEVILRCVPISNHLYFYWYRQILGQKVEFLVSFYNNEISEKSEIFDDQFSVERPDGSNFTLKIRSTKLEDSAMYFCASSVRQLRDGYTFGSGTRLTVV.